These 27 T cell receptor beta chains were all obtained from the same sample, sequenced in a study of shared clonotypes between healthy human individuals. Here immunoSEQ multiplex PCR was the method, and the copy in TCRdb shows in-frame clones only, minus some. The table has roughly 500,000 clones, roughly 95% seen once. Source material: naive CD4+ T cells sorted from blood. Described subset: CD45RA+ positively selected. The origin of the receptors is a woman in her thirties in good health.

V usage is TRBV19 and J usage is TRBJ2-2; TRBD2 matches at 15 bases. This CDR3 has 18 residues. The germline gives CDR1 LNHDA, CDR2 SQIVND (reference sequence). Trimming at V came to 5 bases and at J to 5 bases, leaving 9 bases not matched to a gene. The CDR3 nucleotides are TGTGCCAGTAGTCGGACTAGCGGGAGGGTTTTTGGGACCGGGGAGCTGTTTTTT. It specifies CASSRTSGRVFGTGELFF.

The gene calls are TRBV29-1 and TRBJ2-5; 7 bases are a match to TRBD1. Germline CDR1 SQVTM, CDR2 ANQGSEA. The CDR3 runs 13 residues. V trimming: 7 bases; J trimming: 5 bases; junction bases outside the gene matches: 10. The CDR3 sequence is CSASRGLGETQYF. Written as DNA, the CDR3 is TGCAGCGCCTCAAGGGGGCTAGGGGAGACCCAGTACTTC. The entire variable domain, with the rest obtained from reference TRBV29-1 and TRBJ2-5, is as follows: SAVISQKPSRDICQRGTSLTIQCQVDSQVTMMFWYRQQPGQSLTLIATANQGSEATYESGFVIDKFPISRPNLTFSTLTVSNMSPEDSSIYLCSASRGLGETQYFGPGTRLLVL.

The chain uses TRBV4-2 and TRBJ1-1; TRBD1 matches 8 bases. The CDR3 totals 16 residues. Germline CDR1 is LGHNA and CDR2 is YNFKEQ. V shed 4 bases, J shed 6 bases, and the junction held 13 bases outside the gene matches. The CDR3 coding sequence is TGTGCCAGCAGCCGACTCCATGGACAGGGAGAAGCTGAAGCTTTCTTT. Its translation is CASSRLHGQGEAEAFF.

The chain uses TRBV27 and TRBJ2-6; D not resolved. The CDR3 is 15 amino acids. Per germline, CDR1 MNHEY and CDR2 SMNVEV (reference sequence). V was clipped by 4 bases and J by 1 base, with 8 bases between them. The CDR3 spells CASSSIGSGANVLTF. CDR3 in DNA: TGTGCCAGCAGTTCTATAGGTTCTGGGGCCAACGTCCTGACTTTC. The whole variable domain, remainder taken from reference TRBV27 and TRBJ2-6, is EAQVTQNPRYLITVTGKKLTVTCSQNMNHEYMSWYRQDPGLGLRQIYYSMNVEVTDKGDVPEGYKVSRKEKRNFPLILESPSPNQTSLYFCASSSIGSGANVLTFGAGSRLTVL.

The chain recombines TRBV18 with TRBJ2-3, with 7 bases aligning to TRBD1. The V and J ends lost 6 bases and 2 bases, in that order; junction bases with no gene match: 11. The CDR3 is 16 residues long. Germline-derived CDR1 and CDR2 are KGHSH and LQKENI. CDR3 DNA sequence: TGTGCCAGCTCCCCAAATGAGGGGGCGAACACAGATACGCAGTATTTT. This codes for CASSPNEGANTDTQYF.

The rearrangement links TRBV7-2 to TRBJ2-2; no clear D. Germline V gene lookup returns CDR1 SGHTA and CDR2 FQGNSA. Between the trimmed V and J ends, which lost 2 bases and 1 base, there was a span of 5 bases. CDR3 length: 14 amino acids. CDR3 nucleotide sequence: TGTGCCAGCAGCTTATCCGGGAACACCGGGGAGCTGTTTTTT. It encodes CASSLSGNTGELFF.

The sample holds one count of this clone. The rearrangement joins TRBV10-3 to TRBJ2-7; TRBD2 matches 9 bases. Trimming cost V 1 base and J 6 bases; bases outside gene matches: 4. The CDR3 runs 14 residues. Germline lookup yields CDR1 ENHRY and CDR2 SYGVKD. The CDR3 sequence is CAISEWREGSEQYF. The CDR3 nucleotides are TGTGCCATCAGTGAGTGGCGGGAGGGTTCCGAGCAGTACTTC.

This chain uses TRBV15 with TRBJ2-1, with TRBD1 matching 10 bases. V gave up 1 base and J gave up 3 bases; unmatched junction bases: 0. This CDR3 has 15 amino acids. The germline V gene encodes CDR1 LNHNV and CDR2 YYDKDF (reference sequence). In nucleotides, the CDR3 is TGTGCCACCAGCAGAGGGACAGGGGGCTACAATGAGCAGTTCTTC. Protein: CATSRGTGGYNEQFF. Variable domain in full (rest from reference TRBV15 and TRBJ2-1): DAMVIQNPRYQVTQFGKPVTLSCSQTLNHNVMYWYQQKSSQAPKLLFHYYDKDFNNEADTPDNFQSRRPNTSFCFLDIRSPGLGDTAMYLCATSRGTGGYNEQFFGPGTRLTVL.

This clone showed up just a few times. V is TRBV7-9 and J is TRBJ1-3; 7 nucleotides agree with TRBD1. The CDR3 sequence is 14 residues long. Germline CDR1 reads SEHNR; CDR2 reads FQNEAQ (reference sequence). V lost 3 bases to trimming and J lost 4 bases; unmatched junction nucleotides: 3. The CDR3 sequence: CASSLTGSGNTIYF. CDR3 DNA: TGTGCCAGCAGCTTGACAGGGTCGGGAAACACCATATATTTT.

The chain couples TRBV28 to TRBJ2-7, with 11 bases aligning to TRBD1. The V segment lost 4 bases and the J segment 6 bases; nucleotides outside the gene matches: 11. CDR3 size: 16 residues. Germline-derived CDR1 and CDR2 are MDHEN and SYDVKM. CDR3 bases: TGTGCCAGCAGTTCCCCTGGGGGGACAGGGGGGGGCGAGCAGTACTTC. Translation: CASSSPGGTGGGEQYF.

The chain combines TRBV10-1 with TRBJ2-5; 13 positions match TRBD2. Germline loops: CDR1 WNHNN, CDR2 SYGVQD (reference sequence). J lost 2 bases, V lost 4 bases, and 7 bases had no gene match. The CDR3 spans 17 residues. The CDR3 region has the DNA TGCGCCAGCAGTGCCGGGACTAGCGGGGATTTACAAGAGACCCAGTACTTC. This encodes CASSAGTSGDLQETQYF.

This clone was observed a single time. This rearrangement joins TRBV7-2 to TRBJ1-2; a possible D gene is TRBD1 (5 bases). CDR1 and CDR2 (germline): SGHTA, FQGNSA. CDR3 size: 16 residues. With 0 bases removed from V and 4 bases from J, the gap between germline ends came to 15 bases. CDR3 nucleotides: TGTGCCAGCAGCTTAGCGCGAGGAGGGGAGGTCTATGGCTACACCTTC. It yields the protein CASSLARGGEVYGYTF. The variable domain in full, completed from reference TRBV7-2 and TRBJ1-2, reads GAGVSQSPSNKVTEKGKDVELRCDPISGHTALYWYRQSLGQGLEFLIYFQGNSAPDKSGLPSDRFSAERTGGSVSTLTIQRTQQEDSAVYLCASSLARGGEVYGYTFGSGTRLTVV.

The gene calls are TRBV28 and TRBJ1-5; 9 bases map to TRBD1. CDR3 length: 16 residues. Trimming took 11 bases from V and 2 from J; bases not matched to a gene: 13. CDR1 and CDR2 (germline): MDHEN, SYDVKM. The CDR3 nucleotides read TGTGCCGGGGGGGGACAGGGACTAGGGCGCAATCAGCCCCAGCATTTT. It codes for CAGGGQGLGRNQPQHF.

The V and J genes are TRBV6-1 and TRBJ1-3; D remains ambiguous. The V end was cut by 4 bases, the J end by 0 bases, with 7 bases between. Germline V gene data show CDR1 as MNHNS and CDR2 as SASEGT. The CDR3 has 14 residues. The CDR3 bases are TGTGCCAGCAGTGCTGGATACTCTGGAAACACCATATATTTT. It translates to CASSAGYSGNTIYF.

The V and J genes are TRBV15 and TRBJ1-5; 9 nucleotides agree with TRBD1. V gave up 3 bases and J gave up 0 bases; unmatched junction bases: 6. The germline CDR1 and CDR2 sequences are LNHNV and YYDKDF (reference sequence). The CDR3 runs 17 residues. The CDR3 loop reads CATSSGQGTVSNQPQHF. The CDR3 nucleotides read TGTGCCACCAGCAGCGGACAGGGGACTGTTAGCAATCAGCCCCAGCATTTT.

The chain uses TRBV28 and TRBJ1-2; D unclear. Germline V lookup: CDR1 MDHEN, CDR2 SYDVKM. The CDR3 has 13 amino acids. The V end lost 1 base, the J end lost 5 bases, and 8 bases lay between the germline ends. The CDR3 nucleotides read TGTGCCAGCAGTTTATCTGAGGGTTATGGCTACACCTTC. Translating it yields CASSLSEGYGYTF.

J is TRBJ2-5 and V is TRBV6-5; D remains unclear. CDR3 length: 14 residues. Per germline, CDR1 MNHEY and CDR2 SVGAGI. Between the trimmed V and J ends, which lost 4 bases and 3 bases, there was a span of 12 bases. The DNA of the CDR3 is TGTGCCAGCAGTTTTGTACAGAAAAAAGAGACCCAGTACTTC. It encodes CASSFVQKKETQYF.

This clone appeared once. This chain connects TRBV18 to TRBJ1-2, with D unresolved. CDR1 is KGHSH and CDR2 is LQKENI in the germline V gene. V lost 6 bases and J 3 bases, leaving 20 bases between the germline ends. This CDR3 has 16 amino acids. Written as DNA, the CDR3 is TGTGCCAGCTCTCCCTCGCAAGGGCGAATGGACTATGGCTACACCTTC. This sequence encodes CASSPSQGRMDYGYTF.

This sequence joins TRBV5-5 and TRBJ1-5; maybe TRBD1 (6 bases). Looked up from germline, CDR1 is SGHKS and CDR2 is YYEKEE (reference sequence). The CDR3 has 16 amino acids. Deletions cut 5 bases from V and 1 base from J, with 16 bases between. In DNA, the CDR3 is TGTGCCAGCAGGACCGGCAACACAGGGAGCAATCAGCCCCAGCATTTT. This encodes CASRTGNTGSNQPQHF. Full variable domain (outside the CDR3, taken from reference TRBV5-5 and TRBJ1-5): DAGVTQSPTHLIKTRGQQVTLRCSPISGHKSVSWYQQVLGQGPQFIFQYYEKEERGRGNFPDRFSARQFPNYSSELNVNALLLGDSALYLCASRTGNTGSNQPQHFGDGTRLSIL.

This chain connects TRBV12-5 to TRBJ1-1; 7 bases match TRBD1. This CDR3 contains 14 residues. The trim removed 7 bases at V and 1 base at J, leaving 6 bases unmatched. Germline CDR1 is LGHNT and CDR2 is FRNRAP. CDR3 sequence: CASALTGRNTEAFF. Written as DNA, the CDR3 is TGTGCTAGTGCCTTGACAGGGCGGAACACTGAAGCTTTCTTT.

This rearrangement joins TRBV6-6 to TRBJ1-4; 9 bases are a match to TRBD1. The CDR3 loop spans 15 amino acids. Germline CDR1 MNHNY, CDR2 SVGAGI (reference sequence). The ends lost 7 bases at V and 12 bases at J; junction bases unmatched: 15. CDR3 in amino acids: CASTPKGQGGYQLFF. As DNA, the CDR3 is TGTGCCAGCACCCCAAAGGGACAGGGAGGATATCAACTGTTTTTT.

The chain uses TRBV10-3 and TRBJ1-4; 10 bases are a match to TRBD1. The germline CDR1 and CDR2 sequences are ENHRY and SYGVKD. V trimming: 10 bases; J trimming: 5 bases; junction bases outside the gene matches: 10. CDR3 length equals 15 residues. The CDR3 DNA reads as TGTGCCACCCACAATGGACAGGGGGGAAATGAAAAACTGTTTTTT. Translation gives CATHNGQGGNEKLFF.

The chain's CDR3 is CASSPAGQGRNTEAFF. The CDR3 DNA reads TGTGCCAGCAGCCCCGCCGGACAGGGACGGAACACTGAAGCTTTCTTT. The chain recombines TRBV11-2 with TRBJ1-1; 8 bases agree with TRBD1. The ends lost 5 bases at V and 1 base at J; junction bases unmatched: 9. The CDR3 loop spans 16 amino acids. From germline, CDR1 is SGHAT and CDR2 FQNNGV.

The chain joins TRBV4-1 to TRBJ2-1; possibly TRBD1 for D (6 bases). CDR3 size: 15 residues. From germline, CDR1 is MGHRA and CDR2 YSYEKL. V was cut by 6 bases and J by 5 bases, with 17 bases left in between. The CDR3 here is CASSRHREGNNEQFF. Here the CDR3 DNA reads TGCGCCAGCAGTCGCCACAGGGAAGGTAACAATGAGCAGTTCTTC.

The J gene is TRBJ2-7, the V gene TRBV6-1; 8 bases map to TRBD1. The CDR3 covers 15 residues. Unmatched junction bases numbered 11, after V lost 6 bases and J lost 4 bases. In germline, CDR1 is MNHNS, CDR2 SASEGT. CDR3 DNA: TGTGCCAGCAGCCGTCAGGGGGCCTTTTCTTACGAGCAGTACTTC. It translates to CASSRQGAFSYEQYF.

This chain joins TRBV7-9 and TRBJ2-1; D uncertain. Trimming pared 1 base from V and 6 bases from J, leaving 10 bases between. This CDR3 is 14 amino acids long. Germline CDR1 and CDR2: SEHNR and FQNEAQ (reference sequence). The CDR3 reads CASSLVRFPNEQFF. CDR3 DNA sequence: TGTGCCAGCAGCTTAGTGCGCTTCCCCAATGAGCAGTTCTTC.

The CDR3 sequence: CASSQDTEFYGYTF. The CDR3 coding sequence is TGCGCCAGCAGCCAAGATACAGAATTCTATGGCTACACCTTC. The V call is TRBV4-1, the J call TRBJ1-2; D is unresolved. V was trimmed by 0 bases and J by 4 bases, leaving 9 bases between them. The CDR3 has 14 amino acids. In germline, CDR1 is MGHRA, CDR2 YSYEKL.